A selection of T cell receptor beta chains follows, all from one sample in a study of blood T cell repertoires in COVID-19. Clones were sequenced by immunoSEQ multiplex PCR, and TCRdb holds only the in-frame ones, with some missing. Found here are approximately 29,000 clones, roughly 85% of them singletons; the top ten hold approximately 15%. Sequenced material: peripheral blood. The source of these receptors is a woman in her fifties or sixties with active COVID-19. The CDR3 runs from the conserved cysteine through the conserved F or W. A D gene is named only where the DNA matches it firmly. Part of the rows lack a size; the others show once, few, many or a class for expanded clones.

>NA|TRBJ2-7|TRBD2|TRBV6-5
TGTGCCAGCGCTCGGGCGGGAGATTCAACCTACGAGCAGTACTTC
CASARAGDSTYEQYF
>few|TRBJ2-3|NA|TRBV6-5
TGTGCCAGCAGCACCGGAGGCGGTCCAACAGATACGCAGTATTTT
CASSTGGGPTDTQYF
>NA|TRBJ2-2|NA|TRBV5-1
TGCGCCACCAAACCTGACAGTTACCCGGGGGAGCTGTTTTTT
CATKPDSYPGELFF
>NA|TRBJ2-7|NA|TRBV2
TGTGCCAGCAGTGTCGACTCCCAGGGGTACTTC
CASSVDSQGYF
>NA|TRBJ1-1|NA|TRBV28
TGTGCCAGCAGCTTCGGGGGTATTGGCACTGAAGCTTTCTTT
CASSFGGIGTEAFF
>NA|TRBJ1-1|NA|TRBV18
TGTGCCAGCTCAGAGGACATTCACATGAACACTGAAGCTTTCTTT
CASSEDIHMNTEAFF
>NA|TRBJ2-7|TRBD2|TRBV7-9
TGTGCCAGCACCTCCCCGTGGGGGGGTATCTACGAGCAGTACTTC
CASTSPWGGIYEQYF
>NA|TRBJ2-1|TRBD2|TRBV12-5
TGTGCTAGTGCCGACGGACTAGCGGGAGGTCTCTCGAATAGGCGGCAGTTCTTC
CASADGLAGGLSNRRQFF
>NA|TRBJ2-7|TRBD1|TRBV6-5
TGTGCCAGCAGTTCCCGGGACAGGTATCTCTACGAGCAGTACTTC
CASSSRDRYLYEQYF
>NA|TRBJ2-3|TRBD2|TRBV3-1/TRBV3-2
TGTGCCAGCAGCCAAGGAGTCCGGCGGCGGGGGGGCCCAGATACGCAGTATTTT
CASSQGVRRRGGPDTQYF
>NA|TRBJ2-5|TRBD2|TRBV28
TGTGCCAGCAGCCCGGGACTAGCGGGAACCGTAAAGTACTTC
CASSPGLAGTVKYF
>NA|TRBJ2-7|TRBD1|TRBV9
TGTGCCAGCAGCGTGGGACAGGGGACGGGCTACGAGCAGTACTTC
CASSVGQGTGYEQYF
>NA|TRBJ2-7|TRBD1|TRBV10-1
TGCGCCAGCAGTGATACAGGGGGATCCTACGAGCAGTACTTC
CASSDTGGSYEQYF
>NA|TRBJ1-5|NA|TRBV19
TGTGCCAGTAGTATGTTTCCCAATAGCAATCAGCCCCAGCATTTT
CASSMFPNSNQPQHF
>NA|TRBJ1-2|TRBD1|TRBV19
TGTGCCAGTACCATCCGACAGGGGTCTGGCTACACCTTC
CASTIRQGSGYTF
>NA|TRBJ2-1|NA|TRBV4-1
TGCGCCAGCAGCCAAGATAGAGCCGGCTACAATGAGCAGTTCTTC
CASSQDRAGYNEQFF
>NA|TRBJ2-7|TRBD2|TRBV5-1
TGCGCCAGCAGCTTGGCGGGGGGATCGGTTGGCGAGCAGTACTTC
CASSLAGGSVGEQYF
>NA|TRBJ2-1|TRBD1|TRBV7-2
TGTGCCAGCAGCCCCGAGGGGGCAGGAGCGGTCAATGAGCAGTTCTTC
CASSPEGAGAVNEQFF
>NA|TRBJ1-2|TRBD1|TRBV7-8
TGTGCCAGCAGCCCGCAGACAGGGGGCAGTGGCTACACCTTC
CASSPQTGGSGYTF
>NA|TRBJ1-1|NA|TRBV27
TGTGCCAGCAGTTTAAACAGGGAGTTGAACACTGAAGCTTTCTTT
CASSLNRELNTEAFF
>NA|TRBJ2-5|NA|TRBV7-2
TGTGCCAGCAGGACTGGACAGACAGAGACCCAGTACTTC
CASRTGQTETQYF
>NA|TRBJ2-5|TRBD1|TRBV3-1/TRBV3-2
TGTGCCAGCAGCCAAGGGGGACAGGGAGGGGGGACCCAGTACTTC
CASSQGGQGGGTQYF
>NA|TRBJ2-7|TRBD2|TRBV10-2
TGCGCCAGCAGTGAGTCAGAGCGGGACGTCCCGTACGAGCAGTACTTC
CASSESERDVPYEQYF
>NA|TRBJ2-1|TRBD2|TRBV19
TGTGCCAGTAGTATAGTGGCTAGCGGGAGCTCCTACAATGAGCAGTTCTTC
CASSIVASGSSYNEQFF
>few|TRBJ2-7|NA|TRBV5-4
TGTGCCAGCAGCTGGGGTGGAGGGCTGTACGAGCAGTACTTC
CASSWGGGLYEQYF
>NA|TRBJ2-5|NA|TRBV6-6
TGTGCCAGCAGACTACTAGGGTCGGGTCAAGAGACCCAGTACTTC
CASRLLGSGQETQYF
>NA|TRBJ2-3|NA|TRBV5-4
TGTGCCAGCAGCATAGGACTCGAGGAATTGGATACGCAGTATTTT
CASSIGLEELDTQYF
>NA|TRBJ1-2|TRBD1|TRBV6-1
TGTGCCAGCAGTGAAGCTCTGACAGGGGATCCCTCCTACTTC
CASSEALTGDPSYF
>NA|TRBJ1-1|NA|TRBV6-4
TGTGCCAGCAGTCCTCAGGGTGGCACTGAAGCTTTCTTT
CASSPQGGTEAFF
>NA|TRBJ1-2|NA|TRBV16
TGTGCCAGCAGCCAAGGCCCCTTCTATGGCTACACCTTC
CASSQGPFYGYTF
>NA|TRBJ1-5|TRBD1|TRBV2
TGTGCCAGCACGTGGGACAGGGCAACAAATCAGCCCCAGCATTTT
CASTWDRATNQPQHF
>NA|TRBJ2-3|TRBD1|TRBV15
TGTGCCACCAGCAGAGGGACAGGGGGCTTCACAGATACGCAGTATTTT
CATSRGTGGFTDTQYF
>NA|TRBJ2-1|TRBD2|TRBV7-6
TGTGCCAGCAGCCACCTAGCGGGGGGCATCAATGAGCAGTTCTTC
CASSHLAGGINEQFF
>NA|TRBJ2-1|TRBD2|TRBV3-1/TRBV3-2
TGTGCCAGCAGCCAAGAGACTAGCGGGAGAGGAAATGAGCAGTTCTTC
CASSQETSGRGNEQFF
>few|TRBJ1-3|NA|TRBV18
TGTGCCAGCTCCCTAGGCCGGAGCTCTGGAAACACCATATATTTT
CASSLGRSSGNTIYF
>NA|TRBJ2-3|NA|TRBV29-1
TGCAGCGTTGCAGGAGGTGTGGGCGGCACAGATACGCAGTATTTT
CSVAGGVGGTDTQYF
>NA|TRBJ2-7|TRBD2|TRBV27
TGTGCCAGCAGTTTAGTTTTAGCGGGACCCTACGAGCAGTACTTC
CASSLVLAGPYEQYF
>NA|TRBJ2-2|TRBD2|TRBV6-1
TGTGCCAGCAGTGAAGCGGGGGCGGGAGGGCCTCGGACCGGGGAGCTGTTTTTT
CASSEAGAGGPRTGELFF
>NA|TRBJ1-6|NA|TRBV3-1/TRBV3-2
TGTGCCAGCAGTCTGACATTCAAGACAGGCCGGGCCAGTAATTCACCCCTCCACTTT
CASSLTFKTGRASNSPLHF
>NA|TRBJ2-1|NA|TRBV5-1
TGCGCCAGCAGTTTGTCTTCCTACAATGAGCAGTTCTTC
CASSLSSYNEQFF
>NA|TRBJ1-1|NA|TRBV19
TGTGCCAGTAGCGGGCGGGGTACACGCACTGAAGCTTTCTTT
CASSGRGTRTEAFF
>NA|TRBJ2-7|NA|TRBV19
TGTGCCAGTAGTCCAGGTTACGAGCAGTACTTC
CASSPGYEQYF
>NA|TRBJ2-3|TRBD2|TRBV15
TGTGCCACCAGCAGAGAGAGCGGGGGGGCGGGCACAGATACGCAGTATTTT
CATSRESGGAGTDTQYF
>NA|TRBJ1-2|TRBD1|TRBV5-4
TGTGCCAGCAGCTTGGATTACAGGGGAGTGGAAGGCTACACCTTC
CASSLDYRGVEGYTF
>NA|TRBJ2-7|NA|TRBV6-1
TGTGCCAGCAGTGAAGCCCACACAGGGACCTACGAGCAGTACTTC
CASSEAHTGTYEQYF
>NA|TRBJ2-3|TRBD2|TRBV19
TGTGCCAGTAGTACAAGCGGGGGGCCAAGCACAGATACGCAGTATTTT
CASSTSGGPSTDTQYF
>NA|TRBJ1-5|NA|TRBV5-4
TGTGCCAGCAGCTTGGGGGGACTCAATCAGCCCCAGCATTTT
CASSLGGLNQPQHF
>NA|TRBJ2-1|TRBD2|TRBV2
TGTGCCAGCAGCATTAGCGGGGGGAGTCACAATGAGCAGTTCTTC
CASSISGGSHNEQFF
>NA|TRBJ2-2|TRBD2|TRBV11-2
TGTGCCAGCAGCGTATCACTAGCGGGGGGGTTGTCGTCCGGGGAGCTGTTTTTT
CASSVSLAGGLSSGELFF
>NA|TRBJ1-4|TRBD1|TRBV5-1
TGCGCCAGCAGCTTGGATGGGGGACAGGGGGCTGAAAAACTGTTTTTT
CASSLDGGQGAEKLFF
>NA|TRBJ1-6|NA|TRBV29-1
TGCAGCGTAGATCGACAGGTAGTCTATAATTCACCCCTCCACTTT
CSVDRQVVYNSPLHF
>NA|TRBJ2-1|NA|TRBV7-2
TGTGCCAGCACCTTGGTCGGGGGAAATGAGCAGTTCTTC
CASTLVGGNEQFF
>NA|TRBJ1-2|NA|TRBV5-1
TGCGCCAGCAGCGAAATCACAGGGTCCGGTGGCTACACCTTC
CASSEITGSGGYTF
>NA|TRBJ2-1|NA|TRBV11-1
TGTGCCAGCAGCTTGGGGAGGGGGGGCTCCTACAATGAGCAGTTCTTC
CASSLGRGGSYNEQFF